This record looks at one T cell receptor beta chain sequence and its context. V was pared by 5 bases and J by 3 bases, with 8 bases between. CDR3 size: 13 residues. The germline gives CDR1 LNHDA, CDR2 SQIVND (reference sequence). The data were taken from a study of blood T cell repertoires in COVID-19. On the study more broadly: T cells, B-cell-depleted T cells, or PBMCs provided the cDNA or gDNA that served as material.

Using immunoSEQ multiplex PCR, the repertoire was profiled, and TCRdb retains in-frame clones only, with some absent. The sample consists of 130,000 to 150,000 clones, almost 90% of them appearing once. Sample: peripheral blood. The genes are TRBV19 and TRBJ2-1, with D maybe TRBD2 (6 bases). This receptor was obtained from a man aged 50 to 60 with active or convalescent COVID-19. The CDR3 bases are TGTGCCAGTAGTCGGGAGTACTACAATGAGCAGTTCTTC. Translating gives CASSREYYNEQFF.